This T cell receptor (beta chain) was recovered during a study of cytomegalovirus exposure and HLA in healthy donors. Study-level points and caveats: Overall, around 160 TCR beta chains were annotated as cytomegalovirus-associated.

The CDR3 loop spans 14 amino acids. Germline CDR1 and CDR2: MGHRA and YSYEKL. The trim removed 5 bases at V and 4 bases at J, leaving 5 bases unmatched. Primers: 60 Vbeta forward and 13 Jbeta reverse. The protocol was immunoSEQ multiplex PCR, while the TCRdb copy is restricted to in-frame clones and leaves out a portion. The sample has 100,000 to 150,000 clones, about two thirds seen once. This clone turned up a few times. Its target is unknown. The TCR was taken from a man aged 30 to 45 in good health and CMV-seronegative. The rearrangement links TRBV4-1 to TRBJ2-3, with TRBD2 matching over 8 bases. What was sequenced was PBMCs. The CDR3 spells CASSYSGGSDTQYF. CDR3 nucleotides: TGCGCCAGCAGCTACAGCGGGGGATCAGATACGCAGTATTTT.